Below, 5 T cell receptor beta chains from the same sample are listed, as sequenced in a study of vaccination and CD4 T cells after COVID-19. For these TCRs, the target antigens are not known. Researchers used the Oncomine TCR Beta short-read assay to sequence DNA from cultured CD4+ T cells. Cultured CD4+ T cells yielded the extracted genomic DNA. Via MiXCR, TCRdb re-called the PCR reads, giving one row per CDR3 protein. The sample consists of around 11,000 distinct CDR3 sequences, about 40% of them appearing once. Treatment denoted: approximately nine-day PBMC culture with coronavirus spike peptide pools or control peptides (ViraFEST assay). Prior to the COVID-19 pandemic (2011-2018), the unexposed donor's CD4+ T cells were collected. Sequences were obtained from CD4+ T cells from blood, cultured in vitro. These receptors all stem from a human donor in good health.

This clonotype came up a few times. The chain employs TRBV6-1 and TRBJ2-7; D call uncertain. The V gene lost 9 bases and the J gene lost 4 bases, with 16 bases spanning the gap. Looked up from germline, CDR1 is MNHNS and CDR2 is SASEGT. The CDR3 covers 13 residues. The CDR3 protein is CASTQPGKYEQYF. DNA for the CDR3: TGTGCCAGTACGCAGCCCGGCAAATACGAGCAGTACTTC.

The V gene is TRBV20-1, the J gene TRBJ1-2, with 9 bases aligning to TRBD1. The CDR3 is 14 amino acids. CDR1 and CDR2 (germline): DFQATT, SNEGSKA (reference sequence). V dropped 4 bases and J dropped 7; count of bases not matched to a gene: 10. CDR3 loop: CSAKPGTGIRGYTF. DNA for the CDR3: TGCAGTGCTAAACCCGGGACAGGGATACGTGGCTACACCTTC.

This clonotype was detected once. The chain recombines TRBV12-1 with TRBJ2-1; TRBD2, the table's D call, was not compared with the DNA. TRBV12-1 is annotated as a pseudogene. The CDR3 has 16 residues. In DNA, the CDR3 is TGTGCCAGCAGTCAAACCGGACTACACGCCCTGGGTGAGCAGTTCTTC. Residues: CASSQTGLHALGEQFF.

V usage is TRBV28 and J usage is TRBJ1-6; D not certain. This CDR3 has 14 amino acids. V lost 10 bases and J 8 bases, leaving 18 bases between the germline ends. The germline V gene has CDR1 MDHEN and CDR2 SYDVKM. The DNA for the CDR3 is TGTGCCACCCTCCAAGCGGGGAGGGATTCACCCCTCCACTTT. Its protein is CATLQAGRDSPLHF.

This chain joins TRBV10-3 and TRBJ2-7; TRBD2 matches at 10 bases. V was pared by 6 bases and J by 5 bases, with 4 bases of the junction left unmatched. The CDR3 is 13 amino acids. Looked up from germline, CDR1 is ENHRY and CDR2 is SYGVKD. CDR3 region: CAISGTSDHEQYF. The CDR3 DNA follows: TGTGCCATCAGCGGGACTAGCGACCACGAGCAGTACTTC.